This TCR beta chain was sequenced in a study of OX40 agonist ivuxolimab in advanced cancers. Study context: Participants could have had prior anti-PD-1, anti-PD-L1 or anti-CTLA-4 therapy, and around 40% had some. Findings and caveats of the study: Partial responders at 0.1-3.0 mg/kg had among the lowest clonal expansion. In CD8+ T cells, expanded clones were on average more numerous than in CD4+.

As regards this clone: Its antigen is currently unknown.

Systemic immunosuppression or a history of autoimmune disease excluded patients. Trimming left V 0 bases short and J 10 bases short, with 10 bases between. This CDR3 is 13 amino acids long. CDR1 and CDR2 from the germline V gene are SGHAT and FQNNGV. Measured with immunoSEQ multiplex PCR; TCRdb has only the in-frame clones, and not every one. The profile covers approximately 58,000 clones, with about 88% appearing a single time and around 3% taken by the ten largest. This TCR was sampled from an adult with an advanced solid tumor such as melanoma, head and neck, liver or kidney cancer. The V and J genes are TRBV11-2 and TRBJ1-5; tentatively, D is TRBD1 (6 bases). Sequencing was performed on CD4+ or CD8+ T cells sorted from blood, taken in a trial of the OX40 agonist ivuxolimab. The CDR3 nucleotides read TGTGCCAGCAGCTTAGACTCAGGGGATCCCCAGCATTTT. Amino acid sequence: CASSLDSGDPQHF. The whole variable domain, filled in from reference TRBV11-2 and TRBJ1-5, reads EAGVAQSPRYKIIEKRQSVAFWCNPISGHATLYWYQQILGQGPKLLIQFQNNGVVDDSQLPKDRFSAERLKGVDSTLKIQPAKLEDSAVYLCASSLDSGDPQHFGDGTRLSIL.